This T cell receptor (beta chain) was retrieved from a study of OX40 agonist ivuxolimab in advanced cancers. This CDR3 is 12 amino acids long. V dropped 3 bases and J dropped 4 bases, with 4 bases sitting between them. The data were produced by immunoSEQ multiplex PCR, yet TCRdb's version contains in-frame clones alone and is incomplete. The sample has roughly 100,000 clones; 70% to 90% are singletons. The starting material was CD4+ or CD8+ T cells sorted from blood, obtained in a trial of the OX40 agonist ivuxolimab. J is TRBJ2-4 and V is TRBV23-1; D is ambiguous. TRBV23-1 is given ORF status, its function remaining uncertain. This receptor was obtained from an adult with an advanced solid tumor such as melanoma, head and neck, liver or kidney cancer. The CDR3 region has the DNA TGCGCCAGCAGTCAGGGGAAAAACATTCAGTACTTC. Translation: CASSQGKNIQYF.